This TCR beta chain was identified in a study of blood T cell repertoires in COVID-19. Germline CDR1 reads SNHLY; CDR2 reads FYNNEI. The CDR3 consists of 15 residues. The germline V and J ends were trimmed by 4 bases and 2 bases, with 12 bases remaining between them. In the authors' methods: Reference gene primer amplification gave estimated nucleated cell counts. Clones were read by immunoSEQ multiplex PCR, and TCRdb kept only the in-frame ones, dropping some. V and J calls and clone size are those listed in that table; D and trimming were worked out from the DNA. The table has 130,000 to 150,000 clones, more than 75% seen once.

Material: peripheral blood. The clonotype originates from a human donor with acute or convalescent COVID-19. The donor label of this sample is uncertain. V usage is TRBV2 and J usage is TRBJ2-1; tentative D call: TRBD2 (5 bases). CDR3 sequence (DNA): TGTGCCAGCAGTGGGGAGACATCTGCCTACAATGAGCAGTTCTTC. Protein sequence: CASSGETSAYNEQFF.